These 32 T cell receptor beta chains came from one sample sequenced in a study of identical twins. In TCRdb, the 5' RACE reads were re-called with MiXCR into one record per CDR3 protein. The sample shows roughly 250,000 distinct CDR3 sequences, over 11% of them seen only once. Sequencing was done on a sample of memory (CD45RO+) T cells sorted from blood. All receptors come from a woman aged 18-35 years in good health.

This clonotype showed up many times. The chain has TRBV3-1 and TRBJ1-6, with 8 bases aligning to TRBD1. The germline gives CDR1 LGHDT, CDR2 YNNKEL (reference sequence). J gave up 12 bases and V 2 bases, and 12 bases lay outside the gene matches. The CDR3 contains 16 residues. The CDR3 bases are TGTGCCAGCAGCCAACAAACAGGGGGTTCCTATCTACCCCTCCACTTT. Its protein product is CASSQQTGGSYLPLHF.

This clonotype was counted between two and nine times. The chain links TRBV20-1 to TRBJ2-7, with D maybe TRBD2 (5 bases). This CDR3 has 15 residues. Trimming stripped 6 bases from V and 1 base from J, with 19 bases between. CDR1 and CDR2 (germline): DFQATT, SNEGSKA (reference sequence). The CDR3 is CSATRSEKVSYEQYF. DNA of the CDR3: TGCAGTGCCACTAGATCCGAAAAAGTTTCCTACGAGCAGTACTTC.

This clonotype was counted only a few times. The V gene is TRBV7-2, the J gene TRBJ2-5; 8 positions agree with TRBD2. The CDR3 extends over 17 amino acids. Looked up from germline, CDR1 is SGHTA and CDR2 is FQGNSA. After removal of 2 bases from V and 2 bases from J, the junction contained 10 bases not matched to a gene. For the CDR3, the DNA is TGTGCCAGCAGCTTAAGCCCGGGTCTAGCGGGTCAAGAGACCCAGTACTTC. Translated, it gives CASSLSPGLAGQETQYF.

V and J are TRBV24-1 and TRBJ1-5; D unclear. The CDR3 runs 12 residues. V dropped 3 bases and J dropped 3 bases, with 2 bases sitting between them. Germline V gene data show CDR1 as KGHDR and CDR2 as SFDVKD. CDR3 loop: CATSDPNQPQHF. DNA for the CDR3: TGTGCCACCAGTGATCCCAATCAGCCCCAGCATTTT.

CDR3 protein: CSVGTGGDTQYF. DNA for the CDR3: TGCAGCGTGGGGACGGGAGGAGATACGCAGTATTTT. The chain carries TRBV29-1 and TRBJ2-3, with TRBD2 identical over 7 bases. J lost 5 bases, V lost 6 bases, and 5 bases had no gene match. Germline-derived CDR1 and CDR2 are SQVTM and ANQGSEA. The CDR3 loop spans 12 amino acids.

In its sample, this clonotype was seen a few times. CDR3 DNA: TGTGCCAGCAGCTTAGAGGCTGTCCGCGGGAGTGAAGGCGAGCAGTTCTTC. It yields the protein CASSLEAVRGSEGEQFF. This rearrangement joins TRBV7-6 to TRBJ2-1; 7 bases align to TRBD2. CDR1 is SGHVS and CDR2 is FNYEAQ in the germline V gene. The CDR3 is made up of 17 amino acids. The ends lost 1 base at V and 10 bases at J; junction bases unmatched: 16.

This chain uses TRBV9 with TRBJ2-2; the D is unclear. The CDR3 is 13 amino acids. V gave up 1 base and J gave up 7 bases, with 8 bases separating them. Germline CDR1 is SGDLS and CDR2 is YYNGEE. CDR3 residues: CASSVSYVGELFF. DNA of the CDR3: TGTGCCAGCAGCGTATCCTATGTCGGGGAGCTGTTTTTT.

This clonotype has just a few counts. This chain links TRBV20-1 with TRBJ2-2; possibly TRBD2 for D (7 bases). This CDR3 spans 15 amino acids. Germline V lookup: CDR1 DFQATT, CDR2 SNEGSKA (reference sequence). V dropped 7 bases and J dropped 7 bases, with 22 bases sitting between them. The CDR3 loop reads CSDLRSAGDNGELFF. The CDR3 coding sequence is TGCAGTGATTTACGGTCGGCGGGGGACAACGGGGAGCTGTTTTTT.

Only a few counts were recorded for this clonotype. The chain combines TRBV5-1 with TRBJ2-1, with D maybe TRBD2 (5 bases). Germline assignment: CDR1 SGHRS and CDR2 YFSETQ. The CDR3 loop spans 16 amino acids. V was clipped by 5 bases and J by 0 bases, with 15 bases between them. The CDR3 region has the DNA TGCGCCAGCAGGGAAAGCGGCGCCGCCTCCTACAATGAGCAGTTCTTC. The encoded protein is CASRESGAASYNEQFF.

The chain recombines TRBV7-9 with TRBJ2-4; no clear D gene. Germline lookup yields CDR1 SEHNR and CDR2 FQNEAQ (reference sequence). The germline V and J ends were trimmed by 1 base and 9 bases, with 10 bases remaining between them. This CDR3 is built from 13 residues. The CDR3 region has the DNA TGTGCCAGCAGCTTAGAGATATCGTCCATTCAGTACTTC. This gives the protein CASSLEISSIQYF.

The V gene is TRBV7-9, the J gene TRBJ1-6; D gene uncertain. The V gene's germline CDR1 is SEHNR and CDR2 FQNEAQ (reference sequence). This CDR3 spans 13 amino acids. V lost 8 bases, J lost 7 bases, and 12 bases lay in between. Written as DNA, the CDR3 is TGTGCCAGCGGCGGGGAGGTCAATTCACCCCTCCACTTT. Protein: CASGGEVNSPLHF. Full variable domain (rest looked up from reference TRBV7-9 and TRBJ1-6): DTGVSQNPRHKITKRGQNVTFRCDPISEHNRLYWYRQTLGQGPEFLTYFQNEAQLEKSRLLSDRFSAERPKGSFSTLEIQRTEQGDSAMYLCASGGEVNSPLHFGNGTRLTVT.

This clonotype was detected a few times. The V gene is TRBV29-1, the J gene TRBJ1-1; D is perhaps TRBD1 (5 bases). The CDR3 extends over 13 amino acids. Germline loops: CDR1 SQVTM, CDR2 ANQGSEA. V was trimmed by 6 bases and J by 0 bases, leaving 11 bases between them. The CDR3 bases are TGCAGCGTACACAGGACCCTGAACACTGAAGCTTTCTTT. This codes for CSVHRTLNTEAFF.

The CDR3 nucleotides read TGTGCCAGCAGCCAAGAAAGAGGGCATCAGGACGAGCAGTACTTC. It translates to CASSQERGHQDEQYF. This chain connects TRBV4-2 to TRBJ2-7, with D possibly matching TRBD2 (5 bases). Germline V gene lookup returns CDR1 LGHNA and CDR2 YNFKEQ. V was clipped by 0 bases and J by 5 bases, with 14 bases between them. CDR3 length equals 15 residues.

This clonotype occurred many times. The chain links TRBV7-9 to TRBJ1-1; TRBD1 might be the D (5 bases). The CDR3 totals 16 residues. Germline assignment: CDR1 SEHNR and CDR2 FQNEAQ (reference sequence). V lost 5 bases and J lost 6, with 22 bases in between. CDR3 residues: CASSITGTLKRAEAFF. CDR3 DNA sequence: TGTGCCAGCAGCATAACCGGGACCCTAAAGAGAGCTGAAGCTTTCTTT.

The chain joins TRBV20-1 to TRBJ2-7, with D maybe TRBD2 (5 bases). Trimming left V 4 bases short and J 1 base short, with 14 bases between. Germline V gene lookup returns CDR1 DFQATT and CDR2 SNEGSKA (reference sequence). The CDR3 spans 14 residues. The CDR3 sequence is CSAMDSLKSYEQYF. As DNA, the CDR3 is TGCAGTGCTATGGACTCCCTTAAATCCTACGAGCAGTACTTC.

The chain combines TRBV11-2 with TRBJ2-2; 8 bases map to TRBD2. Germline CDR1 and CDR2: SGHAT and FQNNGV. V lost 2 bases to trimming and J lost 3 bases; unmatched junction nucleotides: 2. The CDR3 has 15 residues. In DNA, the CDR3 is TGTGCCAGCAGCTTAACGGGGGGGCACACCGGGGAGCTGTTTTTT. Translation gives CASSLTGGHTGELFF.

This clonotype was picked up many times. The CDR3: CASTPGDTIYF. CDR3 in DNA: TGTGCCAGTACACCAGGGGACACCATATATTTT. V gene TRBV25-1 combines with J gene TRBJ1-3; tentative D call: TRBD1 (6 bases). The length of the CDR3 is 11 residues. Germline-derived CDR1 and CDR2 are MGHDK and SYGVNS. The V and J ends lost 9 bases and 8 bases respectively, with 11 bases between them. The full variable domain, with the rest looked up from reference TRBV25-1 and TRBJ1-3, is EADIYQTPRYLVIGTGKKITLECSQTMGHDKMYWYQQDPGMELHLIHYSYGVNSTEKGDLSSESTVSRIRTEHFPLTLESARPSHTSQYLCASTPGDTIYFGEGSWLTVV.

The chain has TRBV5-1 and TRBJ2-1; D remains unclear. The germline V gene has CDR1 SGHRS and CDR2 YFSETQ. Between the trimmed V and J ends, which lost 0 bases and 9 bases, there was a span of 16 bases. The CDR3 has 15 amino acids. The DNA for the CDR3 is TGCGCCAGCAGCTTGGTACCTAGTTGGGTTGGTGAGCAGTTCTTC. Translation gives CASSLVPSWVGEQFF.

The chain is built from TRBV7-2 and TRBJ2-1; the match to TRBD2 covers 9 bases. This CDR3 has 16 residues. The V gene end was trimmed by 7 bases and the J gene end by 15 bases; junction bases not matched to a gene: 22. Germline V gene sequence: CDR1 SGHTA, CDR2 FQGNSA. This chain's CDR3 is CASTPAPSGAQGLWFF. The CDR3 nucleotides read TGTGCCAGCACCCCCGCGCCTAGCGGGGCACAGGGGTTATGGTTCTTC.

This clonotype showed up many times. This chain uses TRBV12-3 or TRBV12-4 with TRBJ1-1; D is unresolved. Trimming took off 3 bases at V and 1 base at J, with 6 bases between the two ends. There are 13 residues in the CDR3. The CDR3 reads CASSLAGNTEAFF. CDR3 nucleotides: TGTGCCAGCAGTTTGGCCGGGAACACTGAAGCTTTCTTT.

This rearrangement joins TRBV7-7 to TRBJ2-2, with a possible D match to TRBD1 (5 bases). Germline CDR1 is SSHAT and CDR2 is FNYEAQ (reference sequence). This CDR3 is built from 15 residues. Trimming removed 5 bases from V and 4 bases from J, with 14 bases in between. The CDR3 coding sequence is TGTGCCAGCAGCCCTCAGGGATTCTTCACCGGGGAGCTGTTTTTT. Translated: CASSPQGFFTGELFF.

The CDR3 nucleotides read TGCAGTGCTAGCCCCGAAGGTTCGGGCACTTACGAGCAGTACTTC. Residues: CSASPEGSGTYEQYF. The chain is built from TRBV20-1 and TRBJ2-7; D call uncertain. The V gene's germline CDR1 is DFQATT and CDR2 SNEGSKA (reference sequence). This CDR3 spans 15 amino acids. Trimming stripped 3 bases from V and 4 bases from J, with 19 bases between.

This clonotype was picked up many times. The V gene is TRBV29-1, the J gene TRBJ2-1; 8 bases map to TRBD1. The CDR3 spans 12 residues. Germline V gives CDR1 SQVTM, CDR2 ANQGSEA. Losses at the gene ends were 7 bases for V and 7 bases for J; bases not matched to a gene: 6. CDR3 residues: CSAGRQGNEQFF. The DNA of the CDR3 is TGCAGCGCCGGAAGACAGGGGAATGAGCAGTTCTTC.

The CDR3 here is CASSYRGPPLHF. The CDR3 DNA reads as TGTGCCAGCAGCTACCGAGGTCCACCCCTCCACTTT. The rearrangement links TRBV5-5 to TRBJ1-6; D gene ambiguous. CDR3 length equals 12 residues. The germline CDR1 and CDR2 sequences are SGHKS and YYEKEE (reference sequence). Trimming took 3 bases from V and 11 from J, leaving 9 bases between them.

The chain employs TRBV5-1 and TRBJ2-1; D remains ambiguous. CDR1 SGHRS and CDR2 YFSETQ come from the germline V gene. The CDR3 consists of 11 residues. V dropped 0 bases and J dropped 10 bases, with 5 bases sitting between them. CDR3 amino acids: CASSLGREQFF. The DNA for the CDR3 is TGCGCCAGCAGCTTGGGGCGCGAGCAGTTCTTC.

The chain has TRBV9 and TRBJ1-6, with TRBD1 as a possible D gene (6 bases). The CDR3 is 16 residues long. V lost 0 bases and J lost 7, with 14 bases in between. Germline values: CDR1 SGDLS, CDR2 YYNGEE. Written as DNA, the CDR3 is TGTGCCAGCAGCGTAGACGGGACACCATTAAATTCACCCCTCCACTTT. Amino acid sequence: CASSVDGTPLNSPLHF.

This clonotype has just a few counts. The rearrangement joins TRBV20-1 to TRBJ1-2; perhaps TRBD1 as D (6 bases). Germline values: CDR1 DFQATT, CDR2 SNEGSKA (reference sequence). This CDR3 has 12 residues. The ends were cut back, 3 bases at V and 7 bases at J, with 12 bases in the middle. CDR3 sequence (DNA): TGCAGTGCTAGTGCCAGGGGAGGTGGCTACACCTTC. Translated: CSASARGGGYTF.

A few counts support this clonotype. As DNA, the CDR3 is TGTGCCAGCAGCGACGACAGCTCTGGAAACACCATATATTTT. Translating it yields CASSDDSSGNTIYF. The chain joins TRBV6-1 to TRBJ1-3; weak D call: TRBD1 (5 bases). Germline CDR1 MNHNS, CDR2 SASEGT. The CDR3 sequence is 14 residues long. V was shortened by 6 bases and J by 0 bases, with 9 bases between the two germline ends.

In this sample, this clonotype turned up a few times. The chain's CDR3 is CSVYRGPTYEQYF. DNA of the CDR3: TGCAGCGTTTACCGGGGGCCCACCTACGAGCAGTACTTC. V usage is TRBV29-1 and J usage is TRBJ2-7, with D perhaps being TRBD1 or TRBD2 (6 bases each). V lost 5 bases to trimming and J lost 2 bases, with 13 bases between them. The CDR3 sequence is 13 residues long. The germline V gene encodes CDR1 SQVTM and CDR2 ANQGSEA.

This clonotype was recorded many times. The chain combines TRBV12-3 or TRBV12-4 with TRBJ2-2; 8 bases match TRBD2. The CDR3 sequence is 15 residues long. Losses at the gene ends were 6 bases for V and 7 bases for J; bases not matched to a gene: 10. The CDR3 nucleotides read TGTGCCAGCAGGCTCGAGCGGGAGCTCGGCGGGGAGCTGTTTTTT. Translation gives CASRLERELGGELFF.

This clonotype was counted only a few times. The V call is TRBV7-8, the J call TRBJ1-6; D is perhaps TRBD1 (5 bases). Germline assignment: CDR1 SGHVS and CDR2 FQNEAQ. The ends were cut back, 1 base at V and 8 bases at J, with 9 bases in the middle. The CDR3 extends over 14 amino acids. In nucleotides, the CDR3 is TGTGCCAGCAGCTTAGGGGGGGTTGATTCACCCCTCCACTTT. It is translated as CASSLGGVDSPLHF.

The chain employs TRBV7-8 and TRBJ2-2; D may be TRBD1 (6 bases). V was pared by 9 bases and J by 7 bases, with 12 bases between. CDR1 is SGHVS, CDR2 FQNEAQ, per germline. This CDR3 has 12 residues. In nucleotides, the CDR3 is TGTGCCAGAGGGGGTCAATTCGGGGAGCTGTTTTTT. This encodes CARGGQFGELFF.